This T cell receptor beta chain was sequenced for a study of glioma-infiltrating T cells after dendritic cell vaccination. Assay: immunoSEQ multiplex PCR; the TCRdb copy retains only in-frame clones and omits some. The repertoire consists of some 87,000 clones, with around 85% occurring once and the leading ten covering around 2.9%. V was clipped by 1 base and J by 3 bases, with 9 bases between them. The CDR3 is 14 residues long. CDR1 SGHTA and CDR2 FQGNSA come from the germline V gene. Sequenced material: blood, taken before dendritic cell vaccination. The genes are TRBV7-2 and TRBJ1-2, with TRBD1 as a possible D gene (6 bases). This sequence originates from a human donor with glioblastoma. CDR3 sequence (DNA): TGTGCCAGCAGCTTAGGGGGGCGCGACTATGGCTACACCTTC. Protein product: CASSLGGRDYGYTF. Variable domain in full (rest from reference TRBV7-2 and TRBJ1-2): GAGVSQSPSNKVTEKGKDVELRCDPISGHTALYWYRQSLGQGLEFLIYFQGNSAPDKSGLPSDRFSAERTGGSVSTLTIQRTQQEDSAVYLCASSLGGRDYGYTFGSGTRLTVV.